One sample yielded the 5 T cell receptor beta chains listed below, sequenced in a study of T cell repertoires in cytomegalovirus infection. These receptors' antigens are unknown. TCRdb re-analysed the reads in MiXCR, keeping a single row per CDR3 protein. The repertoire holds roughly 69,000 distinct CDR3 sequences, with 20% as singletons. The sample here was CD8+ T cells from cultured PBMCs, taken from culture after CMV antigen stimulation. These receptors were obtained from a human donor in good health (CMV status not recorded). Some clones in this sample may be carry-over from other donors' samples.

J is TRBJ1-2 and V is TRBV25-1; D unresolved. This CDR3 is 13 amino acids long. Germline V CDR1 and CDR2: MGHDK, SYGVNS. The V and J ends lost 2 bases and 6 bases respectively, with 10 bases between them. In DNA, the CDR3 is TGTGCCAGCAGTGAACGCAGTCAACATGGCTACACCTTC. Amino acid sequence: CASSERSQHGYTF.

The V call is TRBV7-6, the J call TRBJ1-5; D remains ambiguous. Germline V gene data show CDR1 as SGHVS and CDR2 as FNYEAQ. V lost 3 bases to trimming and J lost 7 bases, with 13 bases between them. The length of the CDR3 is 14 residues. CDR3 sequence (DNA): TGTGCCAGCAGCTTTGGCCCGACCCAACAGCCCCAGCATTTT. Amino acid sequence: CASSFGPTQQPQHF.

The chain recombines TRBV2 with TRBJ1-1, with D perhaps matching TRBD1 (5 bases). CDR1 is SNHLY, CDR2 FYNNEI, per germline. CDR3 size: 13 residues. The V and J ends lost 10 bases and 5 bases respectively, with 17 bases between them. The CDR3 loop is CAIPRGEGTEAFF. CDR3 in DNA: TGTGCCATCCCGAGGGGCGAGGGAACTGAAGCTTTCTTT.

This clonotype was counted a few times. The chain carries TRBV7-8 and TRBJ2-1, with D unclear. V dropped 1 base and J dropped 9 bases, with 7 bases sitting between them. The CDR3 is made up of 12 amino acids. Germline-derived CDR1 and CDR2 are SGHVS and FQNEAQ. CDR3 DNA: TGTGCCAGCAGCTTAGGGGGTAGTGAGCAGTTCTTC. Translating it yields CASSLGGSEQFF.

The chain joins TRBV5-5 to TRBJ2-2, with TRBD2 identical over 15 bases. CDR1 is SGHKS and CDR2 is YYEKEE in the germline V gene (reference sequence). The CDR3 length is 18 residues. With 3 bases clipped from V and 2 bases from J, the junction kept 5 bases outside the gene matches. CDR3 in DNA: TGTGCCAGCAGCTCTCGGGGACTAGCGGGGGGAAACACCGGGGAGCTGTTTTTT. Translating gives CASSSRGLAGGNTGELFF. The variable domain in full, with the rest retrieved from reference TRBV5-5 and TRBJ2-2, is DAGVTQSPTHLIKTRGQQVTLRCSPISGHKSVSWYQQVLGQGPQFIFQYYEKEERGRGNFPDRFSARQFPNYSSELNVNALLLGDSALYLCASSSRGLAGGNTGELFFGEGSRLTVL.